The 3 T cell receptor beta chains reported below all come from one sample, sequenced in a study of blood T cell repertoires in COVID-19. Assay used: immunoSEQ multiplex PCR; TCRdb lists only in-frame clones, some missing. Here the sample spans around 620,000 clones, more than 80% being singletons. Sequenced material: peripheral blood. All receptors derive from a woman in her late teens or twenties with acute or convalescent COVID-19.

The CDR3 region has the DNA TGTGCCAGCAGCCCCCCTAGCGGGGGGGTCGCTGATACGCAGTATTTT. It is translated as CASSPPSGGVADTQYF. The gene calls are TRBV3-1 (or the pseudogene TRBV3-2) and TRBJ2-3; 12 nucleotides line up with TRBD2. After removal of 4 bases from V and 6 bases from J, the junction contained 8 bases not matched to a gene. The length of the CDR3 is 16 residues. Looked up from germline, CDR1 is LGHDT and CDR2 is YNNKEL (reference sequence).

The CDR3 sequence: CASSYSGTQIYTEAFF. The DNA of the CDR3 is TGTGCCAGCAGTTACTCAGGGACACAAATCTACACTGAAGCTTTCTTT. This chain joins TRBV6-5 and TRBJ1-1, with D maybe TRBD1 (6 bases). Germline assignment: CDR1 MNHEY and CDR2 SVGAGI. The CDR3 loop spans 16 amino acids. The V end was cut by 0 bases, the J end by 3 bases, with 14 bases between.

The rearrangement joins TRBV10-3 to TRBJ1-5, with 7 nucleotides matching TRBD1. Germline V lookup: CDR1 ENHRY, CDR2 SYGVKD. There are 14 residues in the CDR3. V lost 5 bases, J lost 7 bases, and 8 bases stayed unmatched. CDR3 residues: CAISRRGLGQPQHF. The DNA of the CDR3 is TGTGCCATCAGTAGGAGGGGGCTGGGGCAGCCCCAGCATTTT.